This paragraph covers one T cell receptor (beta chain) sequence. Its antigen is currently not known. No base qualities exist here, and no much larger clone lies one base off it. This specimen comes from a study of shared clonotypes between healthy human individuals (dated by TCRdb to 2020 to 2022). Turning to the overall study: A couple of women and a few men aged 18 to 49 years were included in the cohort. Between about 0.8 and 9 billion PBMCs per donor were obtained by leukapheresis. Libraries were prepared and TCR repertoires were sequenced by different laboratories using diverse techniques, in order to increase sequencing depth and limit assay-specific biases. Blood TCR repertoires of a handful of healthy adults were deeply sequenced to estimate repertoire size and the extent of clonotype sharing between individuals. Per donor, three plates each were used for CD4 naive and CD4 memory, two for CD8 naive, and one for CD8 memory.

There are 15 amino acids in the CDR3, from cysteine to phenylalanine inclusive. CDR3 DNA only is kept here, 45 bases in frame from base 1. V loses 5 bases, J loses 4 bases, and the germline ends lie 18 bases apart. The germline V gene gives CDR1 as SGHTA and CDR2 as FQGNSA. Using the deep immunoSEQ assay, multiplex PCR amplified TCR CDR3 regions from genomic DNA. For each cell subset, the extracted genomic DNA was distributed evenly across all wells of several immunoSEQ 96-well plates, and each plate served as one replicate. For sorted subsets, roughly 200 ng of genomic DNA, equivalent to some 33,000 T cell genomes, went into each replicate PCR. The purified libraries were quantified using a Qubit 3.0 fluorometer, sized with a Bioanalyzer 2100, and then quantified again using the KAPA Library Quantification kit. A separate single-read 150-cycle Illumina NextSeq 550 flow cell was used to sequence each immunoSEQ 96-well plate. Processing in the source paper ran as follows. Because the immunoSEQ output included only junctional sequences and no quality scores, the filtering could not be the same as the filtering used for full-length reads. To assign V/J genes and CDR3, sequences were annotated against IMGT germline references using PyIR, a Python wrapper for IgBLAST v1.9. Reads were filtered out if the reads had weak V/J assignments (E-value above 1e-6), no CDR3, stop codons, out-of-frame junctions, or ambiguous translated residues. V3J clonotypes were defined as sequences sharing an identical inferred V gene, J gene, and CDR3 amino acid sequence. The percentage overlap between two repertoires was calculated by dividing the number of shared unique clonotypes by the size of the smaller repertoire. Three approaches were used to assess repertoire richness: RTK rarefaction, the Chao1 estimator, and Recon v2.1 estimates of unobserved clonotypes. OLGA was used to compute generation probabilities for all TCRbeta clonotypes that the gDNA method yielded from several donors. The table comes from immuneACCESS by way of TCRdb, which keeps in-frame sequences with V and J called. Part of the clones is missing from these tables; in studies checked, under half for an unresolved V gene and the rest for unknown reasons. That table is the source of V, J and clone size, and D and trimming were worked out from the DNA. This sample is represented by 2 million to 3 million clones; 93% of them were singletons. The ten biggest clones cover 0.35% to 0.45% of the sample.

The donors were healthy, HIV-negative adults with no recently reported acute infections or vaccinations. Only Caucasian adults living in Nashville, Tennessee, USA were represented among the donors. CD4+ T cells were enriched by magnetic negative selection, after which naive cells were positively selected on CD45RA and the negative fraction was taken as the memory subset. After blood collection by leukapheresis, PBMCs were isolated using Ficoll-Histopaque density gradient centrifugation and then cryopreserved in the vapor phase of liquid nitrogen. Analytical flow cytometry was used to check the purity and quantity of every magnetically sorted T cell population. From each sorted fraction, genomic DNA was isolated and quantified by UV absorbance on a Nanodrop 2000c. Study-level results and caveats: The genetic and exposure-history diversity represented was limited by the small number of donors. Based on pairwise subsampling, the degree of clonotype sharing among donors was expected to be affected by sequencing depth. Sampling was restricted to blood, and TCR repertoires in tissues likely differ from the TCR repertoires found in blood. Across a few donors, approximately 4.9% of naive CD4, roughly 3.8% of naive CD8, approximately 2.5% of memory CD4, and around 0.4% of memory CD8 clonotypes were shared. Incomplete sequencing was indicated by rarefaction of sorted-subset datasets, despite the large sequencing depth. Naive subsets generally had larger estimated clonotype richness than memory subsets did. Compared with non-shared clonotypes, clonotypes shared by all four sorted-subset donors had higher generation probabilities.

Sequencing input: naive CD4+ T cells from PBMCs. The sample's cell subset or site label is to be understood as: CD45RA+ positively selected. This TCR was recovered from a man aged 18 to 35 in good health. Some clones in this sample may be carry-over from other donors' samples. This sequence uses TRBV7-2 and TRBJ2-7, with a weak D call of TRBD1 (7 bases match). The CDR3 here reads CASSIRGTAPYEQYF. In nucleotide form, the sequence is TGTGCCAGCAGCATTCGCGGGACAGCACCTTACGAGCAGTACTTC.